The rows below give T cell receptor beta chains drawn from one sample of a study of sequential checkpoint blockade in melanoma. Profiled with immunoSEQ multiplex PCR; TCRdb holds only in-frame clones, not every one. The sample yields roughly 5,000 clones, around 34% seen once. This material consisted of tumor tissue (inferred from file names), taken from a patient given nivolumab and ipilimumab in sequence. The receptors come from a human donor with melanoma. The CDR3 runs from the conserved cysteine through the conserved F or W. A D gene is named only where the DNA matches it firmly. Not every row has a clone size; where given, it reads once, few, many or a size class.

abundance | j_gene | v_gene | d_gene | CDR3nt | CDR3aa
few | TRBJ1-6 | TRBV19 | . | TGTGCCAGTAGTACCCGTTTTGGGGATTCACCCCTCCACTTT | CASSTRFGDSPLHF
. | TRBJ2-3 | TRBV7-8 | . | TGTGCCAGCAGCTTATTCAGGGCAGATACGCAGTATTTT | CASSLFRADTQYF
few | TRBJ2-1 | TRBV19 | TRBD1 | TGTGCCAGTAGTATAGTTGGGACAGGCTACAATGAGCAGTTCTTC | CASSIVGTGYNEQFF
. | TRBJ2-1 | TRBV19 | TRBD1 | TGTGCCAGTAGTTTAGCGCAGACAGGGATAAATGAGCAGTTCTTC | CASSLAQTGINEQFF
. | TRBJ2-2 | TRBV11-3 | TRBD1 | TGTGCCAGCCACAGGGGTGGGGCGGGCACCGGGGAGCTGTTTTTT | CASHRGGAGTGELFF
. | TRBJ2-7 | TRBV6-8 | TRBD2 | TGTGCCAGCAGTTATTCCGGGACTAGCGTGTACGAGCAGTACTTC | CASSYSGTSVYEQYF
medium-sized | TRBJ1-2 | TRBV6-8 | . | TGTGCCAGCAGTCTGCGCGGGGGCGCGGCGGGTGGCTACACCTTC | CASSLRGGAAGGYTF
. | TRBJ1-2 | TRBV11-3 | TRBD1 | TGTGCCAGCAGCTTAGGCGGACAGGGGGCGCACCGTGGCTACACCTTC | CASSLGGQGAHRGYTF
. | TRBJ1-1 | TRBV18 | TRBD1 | TGTGCCAGCTCACCGGTGGACAGGGGGAACACTGAAGCTTTCTTT | CASSPVDRGNTEAFF
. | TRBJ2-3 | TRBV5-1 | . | TGCGCCAGCAGCTTGGTGGGTCCTACAGATACGCAGTATTTT | CASSLVGPTDTQYF
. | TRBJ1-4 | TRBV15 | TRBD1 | TGTGCCACCAGCAGAGATGGAGGTTGGACAGGGGAAGGCCGAAAACTGTTTTTT | CATSRDGGWTGEGRKLFF
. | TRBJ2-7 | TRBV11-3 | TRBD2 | TGTGCCAGCAGCTTACGCGCTAGCGGGGGCCACCTCTACGAGCAGTACTTC | CASSLRASGGHLYEQYF
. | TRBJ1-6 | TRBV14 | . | TGTGCCAGCAGCCAGGTACAGGGTAATTCACCCCTCCACTTT | CASSQVQGNSPLHF
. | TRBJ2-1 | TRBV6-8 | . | TGTGCCAGCATGCGGTCTCAAGACTACAATGAGCAGTTCTTC | CASMRSQDYNEQFF
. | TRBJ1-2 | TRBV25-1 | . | TGTGCCACGGAGAAGGGGGGTCAGGGGAATGGCTACACCTTC | CATEKGGQGNGYTF
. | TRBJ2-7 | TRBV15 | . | TGTGCCACCAGCAGAGATTATTCGGGAGACGAGCAGTACTTC | CATSRDYSGDEQYF
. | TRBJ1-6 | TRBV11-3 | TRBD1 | TGTGCCAGCAGCTCATCCGGGACAGTGAATTCACCCCTCCACTTT | CASSSSGTVNSPLHF
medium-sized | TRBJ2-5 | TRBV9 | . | TGTGCCAGCAGCGTACCTTCGTCCAAGACCCAGTACTTC | CASSVPSSKTQYF
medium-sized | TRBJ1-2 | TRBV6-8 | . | TGTGCCAGCAGAACTTCAGGGGACGGCTACACCTTC | CASRTSGDGYTF
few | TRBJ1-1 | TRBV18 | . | TGTGCCAGCTCGTTCGACAGCCGGATCACTGAAGCTTTCTTT | CASSFDSRITEAFF
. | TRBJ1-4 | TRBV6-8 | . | TGTGCCAGCAGTGACGTTCGGGGGGCAATCGATGAAAAACTGTTTTTT | CASSDVRGAIDEKLFF
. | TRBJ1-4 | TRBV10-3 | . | TGTGCCATCAGTGAGTCCGCGAGAGAAAAACTGTTTTTT | CAISESAREKLFF
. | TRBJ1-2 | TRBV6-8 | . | TGTGCCAGCAGTTACTGGACGGAGGAGGGGTATGGCTACACCTTC | CASSYWTEEGYGYTF
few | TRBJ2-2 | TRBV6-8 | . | TGTGCCAGCAGCTACCAGGCCACGAACACCGGGGAGCTGTTTTTT | CASSYQATNTGELFF
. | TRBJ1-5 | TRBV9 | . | TGTGCCAGCAGTTACAGTTCTAGCAATCAGCCCCAGCATTTT | CASSYSSSNQPQHF
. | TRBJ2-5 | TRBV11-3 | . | TGTGCCAGCAGCTTATTGGGCCCTGGGGTAGCTGAGACCCAGTACTTC | CASSLLGPGVAETQYF
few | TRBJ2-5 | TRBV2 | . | TGTGCCAGCGCGGCAGGAGAAGAGACCCAGTACTTC | CASAAGEETQYF
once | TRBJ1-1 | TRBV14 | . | TGTGCCAGCAGCCAAGATCCCAGGGGTACTGAAGCTTTCTTT | CASSQDPRGTEAFF
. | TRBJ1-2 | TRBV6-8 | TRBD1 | TGTGCCAGCAGTTGGACAGGGCGAGGCTACACCTTC | CASSWTGRGYTF
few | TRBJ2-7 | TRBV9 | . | TGTGCCAGCAGCGTAGGAACTCAATCCTACGAGCAGTACTTC | CASSVGTQSYEQYF
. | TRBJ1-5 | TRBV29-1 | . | TGCAGCGTTGCCCTGGGCAATCAGCCCCAGCATTTT | CSVALGNQPQHF
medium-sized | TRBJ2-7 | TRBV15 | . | TGTGCCACCAGCAGGGACCCGACAAGCTCCTACGAGCAGTACTTC | CATSRDPTSSYEQYF